These 20 T cell receptor beta chains were sequenced from one sample in a study of TET2 disruption in CD19-targeted CAR T cells. Sequencing was performed with immunoSEQ multiplex PCR; in TCRdb, only in-frame clones are kept and a portion is missing. This listing includes 25,000 or so clones. The sample's treatment: autologous CTL019 cells: CD19 CAR with 4-1BB and CD3 zeta domains. Their antigen targets remain unknown. The sample in question was CD8- CAR+ T cells sorted from cultured blood T cells, obtained for CD19 CAR T cell therapy. As for subset: CD8-negative CAR-positive T cells from the infusion product. Receptors originate from a man aged 65-85 years with chronic lymphocytic leukemia.

CDR3 DNA (partial): TGCAGCGTACAGGGGAATCTAAACAATGAG. Translating gives CSVQGNLNNE. The full CDR3 protein reads CSVQGNLNNEQFF. V is TRBV29-1 and J is TRBJ2-1, with 7 bases fitting TRBD1. The read terminates 3 residues ahead of where the CDR3 ends, so the germline J gene completes it. Looked up from germline, CDR1 is SQVTM and CDR2 is ANQGSEA. With 6 bases clipped from V and 5 bases from J, the junction kept 7 bases outside the gene matches. The CDR3 extends over 13 amino acids.

In the case of this clone: The CDR3 end is not reached by the read, which stops 3 residues before it; the germline J gene fills it in. The genes are TRBV5-5 and TRBJ2-1; D may be TRBD1 (5 bases). Looked up from germline, CDR1 is SGHKS and CDR2 is YYEKEE (reference sequence). The V gene lost 1 base and the J gene lost 7 bases, with 12 bases spanning the gap. CDR3 size: 14 residues. CDR3 amino acids: CASSLQGFGNEQFF. The CDR3 bases that were read are TGTGCCAGCAGCTTGCAGGGTTTCGGGAATGAG.

For this clone: The read stops 3 residues short of the end of the CDR3; the missing end is completed from the germline J gene. The chain employs TRBV10-3 and TRBJ2-2, with 10 bases identical to TRBD1. Trimming took 6 bases from V and 0 from J; bases not matched to a gene: 10. Germline CDR1 and CDR2: ENHRY and SYGVKD. The CDR3 has 18 residues. CDR3 DNA, as far as it was read: TGTGCCATCAGCGCCGGGACAGGGGTTTCCACGAACACCGGGGAG. It translates to CAISAGTGVSTNTGE. The complete CDR3 protein is CAISAGTGVSTNTGELFF.

A note on this clone: The read gets to within 3 residues of the CDR3 end, and the germline J gene fills in the rest. V and J are TRBV18 and TRBJ1-1; 8 bases align to TRBD1. CDR3 size: 16 residues. Germline trimming cut 4 bases from V and 3 bases from J; bases unmatched to any gene: 10. From germline, CDR1 is KGHSH and CDR2 LQKENI. This CDR3 reads CASSQNQGARDTEAFF. CDR3 DNA (partial): TGTGCCAGCTCACAAAATCAGGGGGCGCGGGACACTGAA. The complete variable domain, with remaining parts taken from reference TRBV18 and TRBJ1-1, reads NAGVMQNPRHLVRRRGQEARLRCSPMKGHSHVYWYRQLPEEGLKFMVYLQKENIIDESGMPKERFSAEFPKEGPSILRIQQVVRGDSAAYFCASSQNQGARDTEAFFGQGTRLTVV.

Comments on this clone: The CDR3 goes on 3 residues after the read ends, and that part is filled in from the germline J gene. The chain has TRBV7-9 and TRBJ1-2; 9 bases are shared with TRBD1. The CDR3 totals 14 residues. Germline values: CDR1 SEHNR, CDR2 FQNEAQ (reference sequence). The part of the CDR3 DNA that was read is TGTGCCAGCAGCGCCTCCGGGACAGGGCGCGGC. This gives the protein CASSASGTGRG. The full CDR3 reads CASSASGTGRGYTF.

In the case of this clone: The read comes to an end 3 residues before the CDR3 does, leaving the germline J gene to fill in the end. The chain couples TRBV7-6 to TRBJ1-1; the D is unclear. CDR3 length equals 13 residues. With 4 bases removed from V and 4 bases from J, the gap between germline ends came to 10 bases. The germline CDR1 and CDR2 sequences are SGHVS and FNYEAQ. CDR3 region: CASSSTRSTEAFF. The CDR3 DNA, read in part, is TGTGCCAGCAGCTCAACTAGGAGCACTGAA.

The CDR3 bases that were read are TGTGCCATCAGTGATCCGGACAGTAGCGGGGGGCTTACCTACGAG. Its translation: CAISDPDSSGGLTYE. In full, the CDR3 is CAISDPDSSGGLTYEQYF. The rearrangement links TRBV10-3 to TRBJ2-7; 10 bases fit TRBD2. The CDR3 goes on 3 residues after the read ends, and that part is filled in from the germline J gene. Germline-derived CDR1 and CDR2 are ENHRY and SYGVKD. Trimming took 3 bases from V and 2 from J; bases not matched to a gene: 13. This CDR3 spans 18 amino acids.

As concerns this clone: Read sequence stops 3 residues before the CDR3 end, and the germline J gene provides the missing end. The gene calls are TRBV7-8 and TRBJ2-2; TRBD2 agrees at 7 bases. After removal of 5 bases from V and 2 bases from J, the junction contained 8 bases not matched to a gene. Germline V CDR1 and CDR2: SGHVS, FQNEAQ. This CDR3 comprises 16 residues. CDR3 amino acids: CASSPLAAINTGELFF. The CDR3 DNA, read in part, is TGTGCCAGCAGCCCTCTAGCGGCCATAAACACCGGGGAG.

As for this clone: Read sequence stops 3 residues before the CDR3 end, and the germline J gene provides the missing end. The chain employs TRBV18 and TRBJ1-2, with 10 bases fitting TRBD1. Germline CDR1 and CDR2: KGHSH and LQKENI. The CDR3 consists of 15 residues. V gave up 3 bases and J gave up 2 bases; unmatched junction bases: 3. This CDR3 reads CASSPDRGTNYGYTF. The sequenced part of the CDR3 DNA is TGTGCCAGCTCACCGGACAGGGGGACAAACTATGGC.

Note on this clone: The read gets to within 3 residues of the CDR3 end, and the germline J gene fills in the rest. The J gene is TRBJ2-1, the V gene TRBV7-3; no clear D. The CDR3 is 13 residues long. Germline CDR1 SGHTA, CDR2 FQGTGA. V lost 5 bases and J lost 5, with 10 bases in between. Incomplete CDR3 DNA: TGTGCCAGCAGCCCAGGAGCTAACAATGAG. This codes for CASSPGANNE. The full CDR3 is CASSPGANNEQFF.

Details on this clone: Read coverage stops 3 residues before the CDR3 terminus; the germline J gene supplies the remainder. The chain combines TRBV5-6 with TRBJ2-3; D gene unclear. The CDR3 is 13 residues long. The V gene's germline CDR1 is SGHDT and CDR2 YYEEEE. V was clipped by 2 bases and J by 2 bases, with 6 bases between them. CDR3 amino acids: CASSFSFTDTQYF. Partial CDR3 DNA: TGTGCCAGCAGCTTTAGCTTCACAGATACG.

Note on this clone: The sequenced fragment ends 3 residues before the CDR3 boundary, so the rest is inferred from the germline J gene. This chain connects TRBV19 to TRBJ2-4, with a weak D call TRBD1 (5 bases). The CDR3 runs to 14 residues. Germline CDR1 is LNHDA and CDR2 is SQIVND (reference sequence). The CDR3 reads CASSAQGRGYGQYF. The CDR3 bases that were read are TGTGCCAGTAGTGCCCAAGGTAGGGGCTATGGT.

CDR3 bases read: TGCGCCAGCGCGAGGGGGGACAGGGCGTCGACTGAA. Its protein product is CASARGDRASTE. The entire CDR3 protein is CASARGDRASTEAFF. The chain employs TRBV5-1 and TRBJ1-1; 9 bases agree with TRBD1. From the germline J gene comes the end of the CDR3, since the read stops 3 residues before it. J gave up 5 bases and V 7 bases, and 12 bases lay outside the gene matches. Germline V CDR1 and CDR2: SGHRS, YFSETQ. There are 15 residues in the CDR3.

Regarding this clone: At one boundary the junction diverges from the germline segment, which might be a read error. CDR3 DNA, as far as it was read: TGTGCCGGCAGCAGGACAGGGTCGGCCAAAAACATT. This gives the protein CAGSRTGSAKNI. The entire CDR3 is CAGSRTGSAKNIQYF. The chain combines TRBV5-4 with TRBJ2-4; 8 bases fit TRBD1. The DNA ends 3 residues before the CDR3 does, and the rest of the CDR3 is filled in from the germline J gene. The germline gives CDR1 SGHNT, CDR2 YYREEE (reference sequence). CDR3 length: 15 amino acids.

Regarding this clone: The sequenced fragment ends 3 residues before the CDR3 boundary, so the rest is inferred from the germline J gene. J is TRBJ2-5 and V is TRBV7-8; tentatively, D is TRBD1 (6 bases). CDR3 size: 16 residues. V gave up 2 bases and J gave up 5 bases, with 18 bases separating them. The germline CDR1 and CDR2 sequences are SGHVS and FQNEAQ. CDR3 bases read: TGTGCCAGCAGCTTACGCCTACAGGGCTCCGGGGAGACC. It translates to CASSLRLQGSGET. The whole CDR3 sequence is CASSLRLQGSGETQYF. Together with reference TRBV7-8 and TRBJ2-5, the CDR3 gives the full variable domain: GAGVSQSPRYKVAKRGQDVALRCDPISGHVSLFWYQQALGQGPEFLTYFQNEAQLDKSGLPSDRFFAERPEGSVSTLKIQRTQQEDSAVYLCASSLRLQGSGETQYFGPGTRLLVL.

A word on this clone: The CDR3 end lies 3 residues beyond the end of the read and is filled in from the germline J gene. This rearrangement joins TRBV19 to TRBJ2-1; TRBD1 matches 10 bases. V was pared by 7 bases and J by 2 bases, with 8 bases of the junction left unmatched. In germline, CDR1 is LNHDA, CDR2 SQIVND (reference sequence). CDR3 size: 16 residues. This CDR3 is CASKTGGITTYNEQFF. The covered CDR3 bases are TGTGCCAGTAAGACAGGGGGCATAACCACCTACAATGAG.

To note about this clone: The read halts 3 residues ahead of the CDR3 end, with the missing end drawn from the germline J gene. The rearrangement joins TRBV10-3 to TRBJ1-5, with 8 bases lining up with TRBD1. V lost 2 bases to trimming and J lost 9 bases; unmatched junction nucleotides: 12. CDR1 and CDR2 from the germline V gene are ENHRY and SYGVKD. The CDR3 runs 16 residues. CDR3 sequence: CAISEPAGQGARPQHF. The CDR3 bases that were read are TGTGCCATCAGTGAGCCGGCCGGACAGGGCGCCAGGCCC.

For this clone: The read falls 3 residues short of the CDR3 end, and the missing part is taken from the germline J gene. The J gene is TRBJ1-1, the V gene TRBV7-8; 7 nucleotides align to TRBD1. V lost 3 bases, J lost 2 bases, and 3 bases stayed unmatched. From germline, CDR1 is SGHVS and CDR2 FQNEAQ. CDR3 length: 14 residues. The part of the CDR3 DNA that was read is TGTGCCAGCAGCTTGGGGACAGCCAACACTGAA. Amino acid sequence: CASSLGTANTE. The whole CDR3 region reads CASSLGTANTEAFF.

With respect to this clone: The DNA ends 3 residues before the CDR3 does, and the rest of the CDR3 is filled in from the germline J gene. V is TRBV19 and J is TRBJ1-2; a possible D gene is TRBD1 (6 bases). In germline, CDR1 is LNHDA, CDR2 SQIVND (reference sequence). The CDR3 spans 13 residues. The covered CDR3 bases are TGTGCCACCAGGACTAGCGGGGGCCACGAC. Translated, it gives CATRTSGGHD. The whole CDR3 sequence is CATRTSGGHDYTF. The variable domain in full, completed from reference TRBV19 and TRBJ1-2, reads DGGITQSPKYLFRKEGQNVTLSCEQNLNHDAMYWYRQDPGQGLRLIYYSQIVNDFQKGDIAEGYSVSREKKESFPLTVTSAQKNPTAFYLCATRTSGGHDYTFGSGTRLTVV.

Incomplete CDR3 DNA: TGTGCCAGTAGTGGGCTACAGGAGAGGGGT. It specifies CASSGLQERG. The CDR3 reads in full as CASSGLQERGQYF. The V and J genes are TRBV19 and TRBJ2-4; D tentatively reads TRBD1 or TRBD2 (5 bases each). The DNA ends 3 residues before the CDR3 does, and the rest of the CDR3 is filled in from the germline J gene. This CDR3 contains 13 residues. Germline V gene lookup returns CDR1 LNHDA and CDR2 SQIVND (reference sequence). Using reference TRBV19 and TRBJ2-4 for the parts outside the CDR3, the full variable domain is DGGITQSPKYLFRKEGQNVTLSCEQNLNHDAMYWYRQDPGQGLRLIYYSQIVNDFQKGDIAEGYSVSREKKESFPLTVTSAQKNPTAFYLCASSGLQERGQYFGAGTRLSVL.